One T cell receptor (beta chain) is described in this entry. What antigen it recognizes has not been identified. Per-base qualities were not stored, and no clone one base away is much larger. The data stem from a study of blood T cell repertoires in COVID-19 (dated by TCRdb to the early 2020s). Regarding the complete study: The collaborator samples originated in the United States, Italy and Spain and spanned the acute and convalescent phases of COVID-19. The prospective study material was composed of cDNA or gDNA derived from T cells, B-cell-depleted T cells, or PBMCs. The dataset comprised deeply sampled blood TCRbeta repertoires from subjects exposed to, actively infected with, or recovered from COVID-19. The repertoires were released in a freely available public database meant as a resource for research on the immune response to SARS-CoV-2. Samples came from the ongoing ImmuneRACE study (first 160 participants) plus 1,254 subjects from 6 global collaborators. The sample metadata nearly always contained a de-identified subject ID, COVID-19 status, age in years and sex. HLA class I and class II types, where available, came from metadata supplied by the sample provider rather than from assay-based typing.

The paper as a whole reports these results and caveats: How much clinical and demographic metadata was included differed by source and by participant, and the metadata was provided uncurated.

The collaborating institutions used their own protocols to collect whole blood in K2EDTA tubes. For TCRbeta analysis, collaborator samples were shipped as frozen whole blood, as isolated PBMCs, or as DNA extracted from either sample type. The germline V gene encodes CDR1 MNHEY and CDR2 SMNVEV (reference sequence). V gives up 5 bases and J gives up 7 bases, and the segment between their germline ends measures 18 bases. From the cysteine through the phenylalanine, the CDR3 covers 15 amino acids. Only the CDR3 DNA stays, 45 bases, in frame from base 1. TCRbeta CDR3 regions were amplified from genomic DNA using the immunoSEQ Assay, a bias-controlled multiplex PCR. Processing in the source paper ran as follows. The number of nucleated cells in each sample was estimated from the amplification of reference gene primers within the assay. Sequence reads were collapsed and filtered to measure the absolute abundance of every unique TCRbeta CDR3 rearrangement. For each sample, productive Simpson clonality was calculated by taking the square root of Simpson's diversity index across productive rearrangements. The table comes from immuneACCESS by way of TCRdb, which keeps in-frame sequences with V and J called. Part of the clones is missing from these tables; in studies checked, under half for an unresolved V gene and the rest for unknown reasons. D and trimming were read from the DNA, whereas the V and J calls and clone size are those reported in that table. The sample table lists fewer than 250,000 clones, approximately 80% of them with a count of one. Together, the top ten hold approximately 1.9% of the sample.

The clonotype comes from a woman older than 75 with acute or convalescent COVID-19. The sequencing sample was made of peripheral blood. In this chain, TRBV27 is recombined with TRBJ2-1; the D gene is unclear. The DNA is as follows: TGTGCCAGCAGTAACCTTCAGGTAGTTTCGAATGAGCAGTTCTTC. Its protein is CASSNLQVVSNEQFF.